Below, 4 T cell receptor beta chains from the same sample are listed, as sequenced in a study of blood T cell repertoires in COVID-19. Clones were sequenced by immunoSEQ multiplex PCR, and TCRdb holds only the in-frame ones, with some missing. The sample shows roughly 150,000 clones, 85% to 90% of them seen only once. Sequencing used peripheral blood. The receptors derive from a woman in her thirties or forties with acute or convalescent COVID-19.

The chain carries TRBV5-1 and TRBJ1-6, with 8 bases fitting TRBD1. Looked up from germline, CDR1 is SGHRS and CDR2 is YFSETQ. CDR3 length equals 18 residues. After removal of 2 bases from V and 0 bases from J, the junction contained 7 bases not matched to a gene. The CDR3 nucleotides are TGCGCCAGCAGCTTTTGGGACAGGATGAGCTCCTATAATTCACCCCTCCACTTT. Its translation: CASSFWDRMSSYNSPLHF.

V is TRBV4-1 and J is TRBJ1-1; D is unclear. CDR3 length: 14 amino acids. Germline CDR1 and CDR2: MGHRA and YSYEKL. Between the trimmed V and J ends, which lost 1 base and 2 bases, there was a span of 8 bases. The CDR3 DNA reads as TGCGCCAGCAGCCAAGGACATTCAAACACTGAAGCTTTCTTT. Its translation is CASSQGHSNTEAFF.

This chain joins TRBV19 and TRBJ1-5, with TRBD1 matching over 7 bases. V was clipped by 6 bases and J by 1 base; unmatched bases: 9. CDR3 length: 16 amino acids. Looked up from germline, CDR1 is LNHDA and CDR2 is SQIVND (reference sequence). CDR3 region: CASSSLGQLSNQPQHF. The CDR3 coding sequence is TGTGCCAGTAGCTCTCTGGGACAGCTAAGCAATCAGCCCCAGCATTTT.

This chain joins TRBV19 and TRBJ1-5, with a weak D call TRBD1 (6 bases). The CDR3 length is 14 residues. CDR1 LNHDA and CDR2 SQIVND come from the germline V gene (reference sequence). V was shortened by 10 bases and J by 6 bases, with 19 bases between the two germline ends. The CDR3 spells CATRGTGRSQPQHF. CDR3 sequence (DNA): TGTGCCACCAGAGGAACAGGGCGCAGTCAGCCCCAGCATTTT.